The next 11 T cell receptor beta chains were all read from a single sample in a study of metastatic and nonmetastatic thyroid tumors. Before thyroid surgery, none of the patients had received any treatment. TCRdb re-called the PCR reads through MiXCR. Among about 32,000 clones listed, approximately 7.4% were seen once. Sequencing input: blood. The source is a female donor with papillary thyroid cancer or a benign thyroid nodule (not recorded which). Some clones in this sample may be carry-over from other donors' samples.

This clone has at least ten counts. The chain links TRBV7-2 to TRBJ2-5, with D perhaps TRBD1 (6 bases). Germline values: CDR1 SGHTA, CDR2 FQGNSA. The CDR3 covers 14 residues. Trimming cost V 6 bases and J 2 bases, with 13 bases left between them. CDR3 nucleotides: TGTGCCAGCAGAAGCGGACAGCAGCAAGAGACCCAGTACTTC. Protein product: CASRSGQQQETQYF. Based on the CDR3 plus reference TRBV7-2 and TRBJ2-5, the full variable domain is GAGVSQSPSNKVTEKGKDVELRCDPISGHTALYWYRQSLGQGLEFLIYFQGNSAPDKSGLPSDRFSAERTGGSVSTLTIQRTQQEDSAVYLCASRSGQQQETQYFGPGTRLLVL.

This clone has a handful of counts. The J gene is TRBJ2-1, the V gene TRBV19; 9 positions match TRBD1. Trimming took 5 bases from V and 4 from J; bases not matched to a gene: 24. The CDR3 covers 21 residues. Germline V CDR1 and CDR2: LNHDA, SQIVND (reference sequence). In DNA, the CDR3 is TGTGCCAGTAGTGCCCCAAGCGTTGTGACCGGCTCGGGACAGGGTTACAATGAGCAGTTCTTC. Its protein product is CASSAPSVVTGSGQGYNEQFF.

In its sample, this clone was seen many times. The sample holds other DNA sequences that translate to the same CDR3. The V and J genes are TRBV5-1 and TRBJ2-1; 8 positions match TRBD1. In germline, CDR1 is SGHRS, CDR2 YFSETQ. The CDR3 length is 14 residues. J was trimmed by 4 bases and V by 2 bases; bases with no gene match: 2. The CDR3 is CASSLTGGYNEQFF. The CDR3, as DNA: TGCGCCAGCAGCTTAACAGGGGGGTACAATGAGCAGTTCTTC.

There are a few counts of this clone. A single base separates this from a much larger clone, so it may be a read error. The chain uses TRBV18 and TRBJ1-5; 7 bases match TRBD1. Germline V lookup: CDR1 KGHSH, CDR2 LQKENI. The CDR3 covers 16 residues. V was clipped by 3 bases and J by 9 bases; unmatched bases: 14. CDR3 protein: CASSPQHHRGGRPQHF. In DNA, the CDR3 is TGTGCCAGCTCACCTCAACACCACAGGGGAGGACGGCCCCAGCATTTT.

This clone has only a few counts. Just one base apart from a much larger clone, this may be a read error. Other DNA sequences from this sample encode an identical CDR3 as well. The chain recombines TRBV20-1 with TRBJ2-3, with a weak D call TRBD2 (5 bases). Germline V gene sequence: CDR1 DFQATT, CDR2 SNEGSKA (reference sequence). The CDR3 is 17 residues long. Trimming left V 0 bases short and J 1 base short, with 17 bases between. CDR3 nucleotide sequence: TGCAGTGCTAGAGATCGTTGGGGAGCGCCGGGCACAGATACGCAGTATTTT. Translating it yields CSARDRWGAPGTDTQYF.

This clone was recorded many times. V usage is TRBV7-9 and J usage is TRBJ2-5, with D possibly TRBD1 on 7 matching bases. With 5 bases removed from V and 1 base from J, the gap between germline ends came to 11 bases. The CDR3 is made up of 14 amino acids. CDR1 is SEHNR and CDR2 is FQNEAQ in the germline V gene (reference sequence). The CDR3 nucleotides are TGTGCCAGCAGCGCAGGGGGGTTCCAAGAGACCCAGTACTTC. This translates into CASSAGGFQETQYF. The full variable domain, completed using reference TRBV7-9 and TRBJ2-5, is DTGVSQNPRHKITKRGQNVTFRCDPISEHNRLYWYRQTLGQGPEFLTYFQNEAQLEKSRLLSDRFSAERPKGSFSTLEIQRTEQGDSAMYLCASSAGGFQETQYFGPGTRLLVL.

Many counts were recorded for this clone. The CDR3, as DNA: TGCGCCAGCAGCCAAGCGATAAATGAGCAGTTCTTC. Encoded protein: CASSQAINEQFF. This rearrangement joins TRBV4-1 to TRBJ2-1; D unresolved. This CDR3 region has 12 residues. Germline V lookup: CDR1 MGHRA, CDR2 YSYEKL. The V gene lost 1 base and the J gene lost 7 bases, with 5 bases spanning the gap.

About this clone: A read error may produce the germline difference seen at one junction end. The chain links TRBV11-1 to TRBJ2-7, with TRBD2 matching 8 bases. There are 15 residues in the CDR3. The germline V gene encodes CDR1 SGHAT and CDR2 FQDESV (reference sequence). The CDR3 spells CASILLPRTGGEQYF. The DNA of the CDR3 is TGTGCCAGCATCTTATTGCCTCGGACGGGAGGGGAGCAGTACTTC.

This clone was counted many times. The chain couples TRBV30 to TRBJ2-2; 9 positions agree with TRBD2. The CDR3 covers 14 residues. The V gene end was trimmed by 2 bases and the J gene end by 8 bases; junction bases not matched to a gene: 6. Germline V gene lookup returns CDR1 GTSNPN and CDR2 SVGIG (reference sequence). CDR3 nucleotide sequence: TGTGCCTGGAGTCCAATAGCGGGAGAGGGGGAGCTGTTTTTT. Translated, it gives CAWSPIAGEGELFF.

This chain joins TRBV5-1 and TRBJ2-1; 10 bases agree with TRBD2. This CDR3 spans 16 amino acids. CDR1 and CDR2 (germline): SGHRS, YFSETQ. Trimming at V came to 4 bases and at J to 8 bases, leaving 12 bases not matched to a gene. For the CDR3, the DNA is TGCGCCAGCAGCATTGGGACTAGCGTGTTTTGGCATGAGCAGTTCTTC. This gives the protein CASSIGTSVFWHEQFF.

There are many counts of this clone. The same CDR3 arises from other DNA sequences in this sample as well. V and J are TRBV24-1 and TRBJ2-5; TRBD1 aligns across 8 bases. After removal of 3 bases from V and 4 bases from J, the junction contained 18 bases not matched to a gene. The CDR3 sequence is 19 residues long. Germline loops: CDR1 KGHDR, CDR2 SFDVKD. The CDR3 coding sequence is TGTGCCACCAGTGATCCCAAACAGGAGACAGGGGTGAATAGAGAGACCCAGTACTTC. Translation: CATSDPKQETGVNRETQYF.